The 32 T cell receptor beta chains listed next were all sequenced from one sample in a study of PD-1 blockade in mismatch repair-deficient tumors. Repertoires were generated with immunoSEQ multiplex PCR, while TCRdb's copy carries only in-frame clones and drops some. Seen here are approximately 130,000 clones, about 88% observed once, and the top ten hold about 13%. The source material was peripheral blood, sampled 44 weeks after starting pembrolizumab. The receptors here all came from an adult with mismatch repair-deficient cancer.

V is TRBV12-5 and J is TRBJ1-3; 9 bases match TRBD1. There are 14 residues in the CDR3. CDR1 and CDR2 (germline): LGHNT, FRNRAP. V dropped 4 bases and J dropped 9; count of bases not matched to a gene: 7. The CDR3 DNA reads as TGTGCTAGTGGTTCTTCCGACAGGGGGGGCACCATATATTTT. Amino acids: CASGSSDRGGTIYF.

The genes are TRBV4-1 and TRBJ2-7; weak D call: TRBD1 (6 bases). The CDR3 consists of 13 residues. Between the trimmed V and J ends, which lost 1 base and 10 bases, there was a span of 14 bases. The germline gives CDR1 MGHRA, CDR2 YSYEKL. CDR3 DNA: TGCGCCAGCAGCCAAGGCCCCAAACAGGGTCAGTACTTC. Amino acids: CASSQGPKQGQYF.

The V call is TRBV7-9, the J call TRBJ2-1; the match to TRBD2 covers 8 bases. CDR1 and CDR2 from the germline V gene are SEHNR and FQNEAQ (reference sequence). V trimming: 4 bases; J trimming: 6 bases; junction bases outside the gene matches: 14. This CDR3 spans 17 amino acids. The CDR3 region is CASSSPGGGLPSNEQFF. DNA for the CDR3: TGTGCCAGCAGCTCCCCGGGGGGGGGACTCCCGTCCAATGAGCAGTTCTTC.

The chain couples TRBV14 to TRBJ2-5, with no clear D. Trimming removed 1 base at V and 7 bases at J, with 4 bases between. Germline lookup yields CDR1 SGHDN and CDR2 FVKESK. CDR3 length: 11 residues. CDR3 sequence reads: CASSQGRTQYF. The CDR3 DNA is TGTGCCAGCAGCCAAGGACGGACCCAGTACTTC.

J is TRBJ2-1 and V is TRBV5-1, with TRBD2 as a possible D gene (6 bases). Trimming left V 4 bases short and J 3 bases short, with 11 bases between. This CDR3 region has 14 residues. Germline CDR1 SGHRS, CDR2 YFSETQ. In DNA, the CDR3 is TGCGCCAGCAGCCCAGAGGGAGGCTACAATGAGCAGTTCTTC. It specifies CASSPEGGYNEQFF.

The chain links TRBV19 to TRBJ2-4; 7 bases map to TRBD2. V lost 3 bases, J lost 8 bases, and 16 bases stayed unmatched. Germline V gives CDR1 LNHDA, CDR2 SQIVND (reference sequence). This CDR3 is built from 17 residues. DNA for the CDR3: TGTGCCAGTAGTATTGGGCGGGAGCCCGGCAAATTAGACATTCAGTACTTC. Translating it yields CASSIGREPGKLDIQYF.

This CDR3 is CASSLVGISYEQYF. The CDR3 coding sequence is TGCGCCAGCAGCTTGGTAGGTATTTCCTACGAGCAGTACTTC. This chain uses TRBV5-1 with TRBJ2-7; D not resolved. The germline V gene encodes CDR1 SGHRS and CDR2 YFSETQ. V lost 0 bases and J lost 1, with 8 bases in between. This CDR3 region has 14 residues.

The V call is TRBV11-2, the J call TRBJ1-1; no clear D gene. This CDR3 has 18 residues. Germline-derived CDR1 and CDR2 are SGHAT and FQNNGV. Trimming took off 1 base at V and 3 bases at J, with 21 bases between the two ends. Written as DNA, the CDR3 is TGTGCCAGCAGCTTAGGTGACGGCCGACCCGGGGTAGACACTGAAGCTTTCTTT. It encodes CASSLGDGRPGVDTEAFF.

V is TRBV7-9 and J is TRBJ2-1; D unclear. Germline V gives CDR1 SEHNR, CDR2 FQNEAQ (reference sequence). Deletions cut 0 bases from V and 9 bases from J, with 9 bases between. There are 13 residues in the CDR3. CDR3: CASSLASTPEQFF. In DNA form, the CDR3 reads TGTGCCAGCAGCTTAGCGTCGACCCCTGAGCAGTTCTTC.

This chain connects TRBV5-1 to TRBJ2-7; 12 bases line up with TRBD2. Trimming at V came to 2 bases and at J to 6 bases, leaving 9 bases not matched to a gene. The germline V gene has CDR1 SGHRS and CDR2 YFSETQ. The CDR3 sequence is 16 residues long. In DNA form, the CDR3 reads TGCGCCAGCAGCTTACGAAGGACTAGCGGGATAAGCGAGCAGTACTTC. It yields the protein CASSLRRTSGISEQYF.

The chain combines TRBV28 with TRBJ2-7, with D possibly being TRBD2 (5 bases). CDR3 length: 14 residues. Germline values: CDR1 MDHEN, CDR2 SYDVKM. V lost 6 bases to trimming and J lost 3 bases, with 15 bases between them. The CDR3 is CASSLRIEGYEQYF. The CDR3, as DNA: TGTGCCAGCAGCCTTCGCATAGAGGGCTACGAGCAGTACTTC.

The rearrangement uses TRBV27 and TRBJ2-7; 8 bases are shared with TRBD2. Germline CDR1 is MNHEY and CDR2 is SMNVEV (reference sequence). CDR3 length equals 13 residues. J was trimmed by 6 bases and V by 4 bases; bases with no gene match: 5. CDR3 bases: TGTGCCAGCAGTTCTAAACTAGCGGCCGAGCAGTACTTC. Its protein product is CASSSKLAAEQYF.

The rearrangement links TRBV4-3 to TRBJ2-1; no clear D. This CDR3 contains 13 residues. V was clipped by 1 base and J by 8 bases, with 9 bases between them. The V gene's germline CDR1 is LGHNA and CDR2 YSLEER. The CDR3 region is CASSQVARHEQFF. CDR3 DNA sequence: TGCGCCAGCAGCCAAGTCGCCAGACATGAGCAGTTCTTC.

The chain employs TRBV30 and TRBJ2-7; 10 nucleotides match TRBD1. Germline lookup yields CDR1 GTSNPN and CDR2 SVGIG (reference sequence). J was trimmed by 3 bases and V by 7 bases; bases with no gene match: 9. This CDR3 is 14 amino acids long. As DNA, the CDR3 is TGTGCCTCCTCCCGGGACAGGGGTTTCTACGAGCAGTACTTC. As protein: CASSRDRGFYEQYF.

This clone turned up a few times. Here the CDR3 reads CASTDRGTETQYF. CDR3 DNA sequence: TGTGCCAGCACGGACAGGGGGACCGAGACCCAGTACTTC. The chain has TRBV25-1 and TRBJ2-5; 10 positions agree with TRBD1. V was clipped by 7 bases and J by 5 bases; unmatched bases: 4. Germline V gene data show CDR1 as MGHDK and CDR2 as SYGVNS. The CDR3 extends over 13 amino acids.

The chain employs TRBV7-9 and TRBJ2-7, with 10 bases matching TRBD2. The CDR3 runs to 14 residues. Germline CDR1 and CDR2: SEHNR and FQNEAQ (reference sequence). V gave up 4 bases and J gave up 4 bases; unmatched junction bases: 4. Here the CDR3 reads CASSWASGSYEQYF. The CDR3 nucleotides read TGTGCCAGCAGCTGGGCTAGCGGGAGTTACGAGCAGTACTTC.

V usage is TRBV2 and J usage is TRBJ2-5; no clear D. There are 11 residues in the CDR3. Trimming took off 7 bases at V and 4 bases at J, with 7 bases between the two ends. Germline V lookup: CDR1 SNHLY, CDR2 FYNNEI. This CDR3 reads CASNLPETQYF. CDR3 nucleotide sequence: TGTGCCAGCAACCTCCCAGAGACCCAGTACTTC.

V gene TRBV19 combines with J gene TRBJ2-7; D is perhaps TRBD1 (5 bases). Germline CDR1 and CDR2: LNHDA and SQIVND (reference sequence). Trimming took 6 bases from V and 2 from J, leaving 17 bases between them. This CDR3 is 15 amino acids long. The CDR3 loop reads CASRSGQGFPYEQYF. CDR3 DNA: TGTGCCAGTAGGTCTGGGCAGGGTTTCCCCTACGAGCAGTACTTC.

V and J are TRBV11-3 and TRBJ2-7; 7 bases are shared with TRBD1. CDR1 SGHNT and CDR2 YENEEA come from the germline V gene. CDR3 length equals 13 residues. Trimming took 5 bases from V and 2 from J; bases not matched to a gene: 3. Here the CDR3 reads CASSDRETYEQYF. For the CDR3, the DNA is TGTGCCAGCAGCGACAGGGAGACCTACGAGCAGTACTTC.

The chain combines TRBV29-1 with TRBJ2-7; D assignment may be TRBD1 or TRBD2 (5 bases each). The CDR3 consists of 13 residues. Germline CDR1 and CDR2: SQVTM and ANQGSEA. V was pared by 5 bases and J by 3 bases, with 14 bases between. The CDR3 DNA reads TGCAGCGTTAGAACGGGACGGAACTACGAGCAGTACTTC. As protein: CSVRTGRNYEQYF.

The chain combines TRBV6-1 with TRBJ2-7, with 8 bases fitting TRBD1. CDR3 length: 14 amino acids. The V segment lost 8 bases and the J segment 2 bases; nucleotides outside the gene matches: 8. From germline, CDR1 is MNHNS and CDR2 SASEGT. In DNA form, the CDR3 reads TGTGCCAGCGGATTACAGGGGGGTCCCTACGAGCAGTACTTC. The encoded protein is CASGLQGGPYEQYF.

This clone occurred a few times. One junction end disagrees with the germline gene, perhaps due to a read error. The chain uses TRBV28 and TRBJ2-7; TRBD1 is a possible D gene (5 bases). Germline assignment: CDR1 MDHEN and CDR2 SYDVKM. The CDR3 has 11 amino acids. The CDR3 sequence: CASSLSRTPSF. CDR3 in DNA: TGTGCCAGCAGTTTATCAAGGACACCCTCCTTC.

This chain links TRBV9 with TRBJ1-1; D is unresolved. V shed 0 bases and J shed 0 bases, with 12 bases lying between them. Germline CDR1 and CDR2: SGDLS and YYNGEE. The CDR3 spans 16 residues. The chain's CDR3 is CASSVAAAPMNTEAFF. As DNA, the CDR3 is TGTGCCAGCAGCGTAGCGGCAGCGCCCATGAACACTGAAGCTTTCTTT.

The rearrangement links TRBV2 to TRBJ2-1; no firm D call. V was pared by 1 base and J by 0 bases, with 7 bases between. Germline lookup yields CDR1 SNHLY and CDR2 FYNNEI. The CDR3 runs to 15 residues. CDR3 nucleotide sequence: TGTGCCAGCAGTGAAGGACGCCGCTCCTACAATGAGCAGTTCTTC. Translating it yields CASSEGRRSYNEQFF.

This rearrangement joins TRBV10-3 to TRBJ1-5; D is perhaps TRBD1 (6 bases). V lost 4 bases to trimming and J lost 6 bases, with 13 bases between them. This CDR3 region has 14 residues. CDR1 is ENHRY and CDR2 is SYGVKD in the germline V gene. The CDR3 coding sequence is TGTGCCATCAGTGGAACAGGGATAGGTCAGCCCCAGCATTTT. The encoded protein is CAISGTGIGQPQHF.

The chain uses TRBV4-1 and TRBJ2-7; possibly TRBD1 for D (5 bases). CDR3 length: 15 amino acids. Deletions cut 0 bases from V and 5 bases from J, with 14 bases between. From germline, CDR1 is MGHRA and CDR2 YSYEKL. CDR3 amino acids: CASSQEIGARDEQYF. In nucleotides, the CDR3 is TGCGCCAGCAGCCAAGAAATAGGGGCCAGGGACGAGCAGTACTTC.

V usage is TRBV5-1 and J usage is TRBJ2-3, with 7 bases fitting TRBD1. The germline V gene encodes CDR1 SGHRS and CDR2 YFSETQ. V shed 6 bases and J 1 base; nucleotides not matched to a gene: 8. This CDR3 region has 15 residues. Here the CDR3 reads CASNFRDSRTDTQYF. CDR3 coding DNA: TGCGCCAGCAACTTCCGGGACAGCCGCACAGATACGCAGTATTTT.

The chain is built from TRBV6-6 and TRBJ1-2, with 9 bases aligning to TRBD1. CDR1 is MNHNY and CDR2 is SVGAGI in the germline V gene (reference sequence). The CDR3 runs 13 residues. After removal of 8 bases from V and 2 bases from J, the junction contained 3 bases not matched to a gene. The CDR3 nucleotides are TGTGCCAGCGGGACAGGGAGCAACTATGGCTACACCTTC. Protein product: CASGTGSNYGYTF.

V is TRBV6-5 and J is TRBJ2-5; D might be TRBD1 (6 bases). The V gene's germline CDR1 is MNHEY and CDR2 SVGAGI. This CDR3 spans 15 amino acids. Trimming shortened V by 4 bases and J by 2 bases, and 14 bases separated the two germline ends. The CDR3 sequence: CASSLFQGRQETQYF. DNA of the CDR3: TGTGCCAGCAGTTTATTTCAGGGGCGGCAAGAGACCCAGTACTTC.

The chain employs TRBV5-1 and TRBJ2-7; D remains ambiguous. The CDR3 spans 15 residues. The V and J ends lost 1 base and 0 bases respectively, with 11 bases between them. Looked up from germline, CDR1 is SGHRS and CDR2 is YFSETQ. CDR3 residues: CASSLFPDLSYEQYF. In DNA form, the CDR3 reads TGCGCCAGCAGCTTGTTCCCAGATCTCTCCTACGAGCAGTACTTC. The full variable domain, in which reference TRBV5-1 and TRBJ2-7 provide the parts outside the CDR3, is KAGVTQTPRYLIKTRGQQVTLSCSPISGHRSVSWYQQTPGQGLQFLFEYFSETQRNKGNFPGRFSGRQFSNSRSEMNVSTLELGDSALYLCASSLFPDLSYEQYFGPGTRLTVT.

CDR3 coding DNA: TGTGCCAGCAGTTACTCGGGGCAGGGATTTTACGAGCAGTACTTC. It is translated as CASSYSGQGFYEQYF. The V gene is TRBV6-5, the J gene TRBJ2-7; tentative D call: TRBD1 (5 bases). The germline V and J ends were trimmed by 0 bases and 4 bases, with 13 bases remaining between them. Germline loops: CDR1 MNHEY, CDR2 SVGAGI. This CDR3 contains 15 residues.

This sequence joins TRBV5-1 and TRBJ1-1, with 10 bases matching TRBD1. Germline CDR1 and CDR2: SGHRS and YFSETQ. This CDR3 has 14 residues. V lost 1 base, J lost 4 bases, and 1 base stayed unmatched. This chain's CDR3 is CASSLRTGGTEAFF. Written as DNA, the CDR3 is TGCGCCAGCAGCTTGCGGACAGGGGGCACTGAAGCTTTCTTT.